A selection of T cell receptor beta chains follows, all from one sample in a study of blood T cell repertoires in COVID-19. Sequenced by immunoSEQ multiplex PCR; TCRdb stores in-frame clones only, minus some. The table lists more than 200,000 clones, around four fifths of them singletons. Sequenced sample: peripheral blood. The receptors shown here come from a woman older than 75 with COVID-19, enrolled during active disease. CDR3s include the opening cysteine and the closing phenylalanine or tryptophan. The order of the fields is CDR3 protein, CDR3 DNA, V gene, D gene, J gene. D genes are given only for firm matches.

CDR3 protein: CASRSFPGGMRYTF
CDR3 DNA: TGTGCCAGCAGATCTTTCCCAGGAGGGATGCGCTACACCTTC
V gene: TRBV6-5
D gene: -
J gene: TRBJ1-2

CDR3 protein: CASSPGQGPSSGNTIYF
CDR3 DNA: TGTGCCAGCAGCCCGGGACAGGGCCCGAGCTCTGGAAACACCATATATTTT
V gene: TRBV9
D gene: TRBD1
J gene: TRBJ1-3

CDR3 protein: CATSRDSGAGAYQPQHF
CDR3 DNA: TGTGCCACCAGCAGAGACTCGGGCGCAGGGGCTTACCAGCCCCAGCATTTT
V gene: TRBV15
D gene: -
J gene: TRBJ1-5

CDR3 protein: CATRDRGSGNTIYF
CDR3 DNA: TGTGCCACCCGAGACAGGGGCTCTGGAAACACCATATATTTT
V gene: TRBV19
D gene: TRBD1
J gene: TRBJ1-3

CDR3 protein: CASRRLAGGIVTQYF
CDR3 DNA: TGTGCCAGCAGACGACTAGCGGGGGGGATAGTCACGCAGTATTTT
V gene: TRBV6-5
D gene: TRBD2
J gene: TRBJ2-3

CDR3 protein: CASSQNPNTEAFF
CDR3 DNA: TGTGCCAGCTCGCAGAATCCCAACACTGAAGCTTTCTTT
V gene: TRBV18
D gene: -
J gene: TRBJ1-1

CDR3 protein: CASTPSGGVNYGYTF
CDR3 DNA: TGTGCCAGCACTCCCAGCGGGGGAGTAAACTATGGCTACACCTTC
V gene: TRBV28
D gene: -
J gene: TRBJ1-2

CDR3 protein: CASSSAGTGREKLFF
CDR3 DNA: TGTGCCAGCAGTTCAGCCGGGACAGGACGGGAAAAACTGTTTTTT
V gene: TRBV5-4
D gene: TRBD1
J gene: TRBJ1-4

CDR3 protein: CASSQVGRGAGYGYTF
CDR3 DNA: TGTGCCAGCAGCCAAGTCGGTCGGGGGGCGGGCTATGGCTACACCTTC
V gene: TRBV3-1/TRBV3-2
D gene: -
J gene: TRBJ1-2

CDR3 protein: CSASMGLDTQYF
CDR3 DNA: TGCAGTGCTAGTATGGGCTTGGATACGCAGTATTTT
V gene: TRBV20-1
D gene: -
J gene: TRBJ2-3

CDR3 protein: CASSSWGVLSSENGYTF
CDR3 DNA: TGCGCCAGCAGCTCCTGGGGGGTACTCTCTTCGGAGAATGGCTACACCTTC
V gene: TRBV5-1
D gene: -
J gene: TRBJ1-2